Sequencing of this T cell receptor beta chain was carried out in a study of cytomegalovirus exposure and HLA in healthy donors. Comment on this clone: Its antigen is not identified.

Primers for the PCR totalled 60 Vbeta and 13 Jbeta. Using immunoSEQ multiplex PCR, the repertoire was profiled, and TCRdb retains in-frame clones only, with some absent. The top ten clones hold roughly 3.8% of a sample with roughly 100,000 clones, about 83% of them seen once. CDR1 is LNHNV, CDR2 YYDKDF, per germline (reference sequence). V was clipped by 5 bases and J by 4 bases; unmatched bases: 9. This CDR3 region has 16 residues. Study findings and constraints: In an earlier analysis, about 87% or about 30%: the productive usage of most TCR beta V segments. Accurate predictions that matched the HLA-A and HLA-B alleles of most subjects were reportedly made from TCR beta sequences.

The receptor was derived from a female donor in good health and CMV-seropositive. Sequenced material: PBMCs. This chain joins TRBV15 and TRBJ1-3, with 9 bases lining up with TRBD1. Here the CDR3 DNA reads TGTGCCACCAGCCAACGGGACAGGGCTCCAGGAAACACCATATATTTT. As protein: CATSQRDRAPGNTIYF.